Shown below are 25 T cell receptor beta chains from a single sample sequenced in a study of OX40 agonist ivuxolimab in advanced cancers. Method: immunoSEQ multiplex PCR; TCRdb's copy keeps in-frame clones and lacks some. The sample records approximately 100,000 clones, 70% to 85% being singletons. This specimen was CD4+ or CD8+ T cells sorted from blood, taken in a trial of the OX40 agonist ivuxolimab. Source of these receptors: an adult with an advanced solid tumor such as melanoma, head and neck, liver or kidney cancer.

CDR3 amino acids: CASSPTGFGNQPQHF. The DNA of the CDR3 is TGTGCCAGTAGTCCGACAGGTTTTGGCAATCAGCCCCAGCATTTT. This sequence joins TRBV19 and TRBJ1-5; possible D gene TRBD1, 6 bases. The CDR3 is made up of 15 amino acids. Germline V CDR1 and CDR2: LNHDA, SQIVND (reference sequence). The V and J ends lost 5 bases and 2 bases respectively, with 13 bases between them.

The chain uses TRBV5-1 and TRBJ1-1, with D unclear. Trimming removed 1 base at V and 1 base at J, with 8 bases between. This CDR3 is built from 14 residues. Germline CDR1 reads SGHRS; CDR2 reads YFSETQ. DNA of the CDR3: TGCGCCAGCAGCTTGAGGACGGGGAACACTGAAGCTTTCTTT. Amino acid sequence: CASSLRTGNTEAFF. The full variable domain, its missing parts supplied by reference TRBV5-1 and TRBJ1-1, is KAGVTQTPRYLIKTRGQQVTLSCSPISGHRSVSWYQQTPGQGLQFLFEYFSETQRNKGNFPGRFSGRQFSNSRSEMNVSTLELGDSALYLCASSLRTGNTEAFFGQGTRLTVV.

In its sample, this clone was seen once. The V gene is TRBV30, the J gene TRBJ2-7; 7 bases fit TRBD2. CDR3 size: 12 residues. With V trimmed by 4 bases and J by 7 bases, 7 bases remained unmatched. CDR1 is GTSNPN and CDR2 is SVGIG in the germline V gene (reference sequence). The CDR3 protein is CAWTAGMGEQYF. The CDR3 DNA follows: TGTGCCTGGACAGCGGGGATGGGGGAGCAGTACTTC. Variable domain in full (rest from reference TRBV30 and TRBJ2-7): SQTIHQWPATLVQPVGSPLSLECTVEGTSNPNLYWYRQAAGRGLQLLFYSVGIGQISSEVPQNLSASRPQDRQFILSSKKLLLSDSGFYLCAWTAGMGEQYFGPGTRLTVT.

The V call is TRBV4-2, the J call TRBJ1-5; D remains unclear. The CDR3 extends over 13 amino acids. Trimming cost V 2 bases and J 0 bases, with 2 bases left between them. Germline CDR1 LGHNA, CDR2 YNFKEQ. The CDR3 protein is CASSQNSNQPQHF. The CDR3 bases are TGTGCCAGCAGCCAAAATAGCAATCAGCCCCAGCATTTT.

The chain has TRBV29-1 and TRBJ1-1; D is undetermined. This CDR3 region has 16 residues. The germline V gene encodes CDR1 SQVTM and CDR2 ANQGSEA. Trimming stripped 6 bases from V and 5 bases from J, with 25 bases between. CDR3 sequence: CSVVGETPFAGTEAFF. The CDR3 bases are TGCAGCGTAGTGGGCGAGACACCCTTTGCGGGGACTGAAGCTTTCTTT.

This chain links TRBV19 with TRBJ2-2, with D maybe TRBD1 (5 bases). CDR1 and CDR2 (germline): LNHDA, SQIVND (reference sequence). V lost 0 bases and J lost 6, with 11 bases in between. The CDR3 loop spans 15 amino acids. The CDR3 DNA reads TGTGCCAGTAGTATAGATGCAGGGTCGGCCGGGGAGCTGTTTTTT. Protein product: CASSIDAGSAGELFF.

The chain recombines TRBV7-2 with TRBJ1-1; D may be TRBD1 (5 bases). Trimming removed 1 base at V and 1 base at J, with 7 bases between. CDR3 length: 14 residues. Per the germline V gene, CDR1 is SGHTA and CDR2 is FQGNSA. The CDR3 reads CASSLGQRNTEAFF. In DNA, the CDR3 is TGTGCCAGCAGCTTAGGACAGAGGAACACTGAAGCTTTCTTT.

J is TRBJ1-4 and V is TRBV6-1; 7 nucleotides match TRBD1. Trimming took 6 bases from V and 8 from J; bases not matched to a gene: 9. This CDR3 is 14 amino acids long. CDR1 is MNHNS, CDR2 SASEGT, per germline. The CDR3 region is CASSLTGIQEKLFF. CDR3 in DNA: TGTGCCAGCAGCTTGACAGGGATTCAAGAAAAACTGTTTTTT.

The chain joins TRBV18 to TRBJ1-4; no firm D call. The V gene lost 2 bases and the J gene lost 4 bases, with 14 bases spanning the gap. The CDR3 spans 16 residues. Per germline, CDR1 KGHSH and CDR2 LQKENI. In DNA form, the CDR3 reads TGTGCCAGCTCACCAGTAATTACAGCTCGTAATGAAAAACTGTTTTTT. Translated, it gives CASSPVITARNEKLFF.

The genes are TRBV27 and TRBJ1-2; TRBD1 might be the D (5 bases). Trimming stripped 5 bases from V and 4 bases from J, with 14 bases between. The CDR3 spans 14 residues. From germline, CDR1 is MNHEY and CDR2 SMNVEV (reference sequence). CDR3 nucleotides: TGTGCCAGCAGTACCCTCGGGGACGGCTATGGCTACACCTTC. It specifies CASSTLGDGYGYTF.

This clone was picked up one time. The gene calls are TRBV19 and TRBJ1-2, with 7 positions matching TRBD1. This CDR3 is 15 amino acids long. Germline V gene sequence: CDR1 LNHDA, CDR2 SQIVND (reference sequence). Losses at the gene ends were 6 bases for V and 4 bases for J; bases not matched to a gene: 11. CDR3 coding DNA: TGTGCCAGTAGCCTCCACTCCCGGGACAGCTATGGCTACACCTTC. Amino acid sequence: CASSLHSRDSYGYTF.

This clone was observed a handful of times. The chain recombines TRBV7-2 with TRBJ2-1; TRBD2 agrees at 13 bases. Germline V CDR1 and CDR2: SGHTA, FQGNSA. This CDR3 contains 18 residues. The ends lost 6 bases at V and 6 bases at J; junction bases unmatched: 14. The CDR3 DNA follows: TGTGCCAGCAGTCAATTTCCTCCGGGACTAGCGGGAATCAATGAGCAGTTCTTC. Its translation: CASSQFPPGLAGINEQFF.

A remark on this clone: The junction departs from germline at one end; a sequencing error may be responsible. This chain joins TRBV11-2 and TRBJ2-7; no clear D gene. The CDR3 has 11 amino acids. Germline V lookup: CDR1 SGHAT, CDR2 FQNNGV. CDR3 nucleotide sequence: TGTGCCAGCAGCTTAGATCAGGATCAACACTTC. Its translation is CASSLDQDQHF.

The chain links TRBV6-6 to TRBJ1-6; possibly TRBD1 for D (6 bases). The CDR3 totals 16 residues. Germline V lookup: CDR1 MNHNY, CDR2 SVGAGI (reference sequence). V was cut by 6 bases and J by 0 bases, with 12 bases left in between. In DNA, the CDR3 is TGTGCCAGCAGATGGGACACCAGCTCCTATAATTCACCCCTCCACTTT. Encoded protein: CASRWDTSSYNSPLHF.

The chain has TRBV2 and TRBJ2-3; D is undetermined. Germline CDR1 reads SNHLY; CDR2 reads FYNNEI. The CDR3 contains 12 residues. V lost 5 bases to trimming and J lost 4 bases, with 7 bases between them. The CDR3 nucleotides are TGTGCCAGCAGTACCCGCCCAGATACGCAGTATTTT. Translated: CASSTRPDTQYF.

The chain joins TRBV6-1 to TRBJ1-5, with 9 bases matching TRBD1. CDR3 length equals 15 residues. Germline assignment: CDR1 MNHNS and CDR2 SASEGT. J lost 4 bases, V lost 6 bases, and 7 bases had no gene match. Written as DNA, the CDR3 is TGTGCCAGCAGGGCTGACAGGGGGAATAATCAGCCCCAGCATTTT. It codes for CASRADRGNNQPQHF.

The chain combines TRBV5-1 with TRBJ1-1; 10 positions agree with TRBD1. The J segment lost 5 bases and the V segment lost 3 bases, leaving 7 bases of the junction unmatched. The CDR3 runs 15 residues. Germline V lookup: CDR1 SGHRS, CDR2 YFSETQ. CDR3 loop: CASSSREDRGTEAFF. In DNA, the CDR3 is TGCGCCAGCAGCTCTAGGGAGGACAGGGGGACTGAAGCTTTCTTT.

V gene TRBV5-1 combines with J gene TRBJ2-3; perhaps TRBD2 as D (6 bases). Trimming took off 4 bases at V and 5 bases at J, with 20 bases between the two ends. The CDR3 runs 16 residues. CDR1 is SGHRS and CDR2 is YFSETQ in the germline V gene. For the CDR3, the DNA is TGCGCCAGCAGCACGTGGGGGACTGTAGTACAAGATACGCAGTATTTT. Residues: CASSTWGTVVQDTQYF.

In its sample, this clone was seen once. The same CDR3 can be traced to other DNA sequences in this sample. This chain joins TRBV7-9 and TRBJ1-1; TRBD1 matches 7 bases. The CDR3 length is 17 residues. The germline gives CDR1 SEHNR, CDR2 FQNEAQ (reference sequence). V was pared by 9 bases and J by 5 bases, with 21 bases of the junction left unmatched. CDR3 in DNA: TGTGCCAGTAGCAGGAAGACCGGGACAGCCGGGGGGACTGAAGCTTTCTTT. This translates into CASSRKTGTAGGTEAFF.

The V and J genes are TRBV5-1 and TRBJ2-1; D may be TRBD2 (6 bases). The CDR3 runs to 16 residues. Trimming removed 1 base at V and 5 bases at J, with 16 bases between. CDR1 SGHRS and CDR2 YFSETQ come from the germline V gene. CDR3 sequence reads: CASSLLREWGDNEQFF. The CDR3 nucleotides are TGCGCCAGCAGCTTGTTACGGGAGTGGGGGGACAATGAGCAGTTCTTC.

The chain has TRBV7-9 and TRBJ2-5; D not resolved. Germline V CDR1 and CDR2: SEHNR, FQNEAQ (reference sequence). The CDR3 is 14 residues long. The V gene lost 2 bases and the J gene lost 1 base, with 8 bases spanning the gap. Here the CDR3 DNA reads TGTGCCAGCAGCTTAATAGAGGCCCAAGAGACCCAGTACTTC. This sequence encodes CASSLIEAQETQYF.

At least ten counts were recorded for this clone. The chain has TRBV19 and TRBJ2-1, with a weak D call TRBD2 (5 bases). Trimming removed 4 bases from V and 7 bases from J, with 11 bases in between. This CDR3 contains 13 residues. CDR1 and CDR2 from the germline V gene are LNHDA and SQIVND (reference sequence). CDR3 region: CASSKNRENEQFF. The CDR3 DNA follows: TGTGCCAGTAGTAAAAACCGGGAAAATGAGCAGTTCTTC.

The rearrangement uses TRBV19 and TRBJ1-2; tentatively, D is TRBD1 (5 bases). This CDR3 contains 15 residues. The germline gives CDR1 LNHDA, CDR2 SQIVND (reference sequence). Trimming pared 9 bases from V and 4 bases from J, leaving 21 bases between. The CDR3 loop reads CARDHPRGDSYGYTF. CDR3 bases: TGTGCCAGGGATCACCCAAGGGGCGATTCCTATGGCTACACCTTC.

The CDR3 DNA follows: TGTGCCAGCAGCCTAGCTCCCTCCTACGAGCAGTACTTC. Its protein product is CASSLAPSYEQYF. The chain employs TRBV5-5 and TRBJ2-7; possible D gene TRBD2, 5 bases. V lost 4 bases to trimming and J lost 0 bases, with 8 bases between them. Per germline, CDR1 SGHKS and CDR2 YYEKEE (reference sequence). CDR3 size: 13 residues.

This rearrangement joins TRBV5-6 to TRBJ1-5; a weak D match, TRBD1 (5 bases). Trimming pared 1 base from V and 1 base from J, leaving 12 bases between. Germline V gene lookup returns CDR1 SGHDT and CDR2 YYEEEE. The CDR3 is 16 amino acids. DNA of the CDR3: TGTGCCAGCAGCTTGAATTTGGGGGAGAGCAATCAGCCCCAGCATTTT. It codes for CASSLNLGESNQPQHF.